Sequencing of this T cell receptor beta chain was carried out in a study of vaccination effects on CD4 cells after COVID-19. Whole-study results and caveats: There was marked clonal contraction among infection- and vaccine-induced clones late after vaccination.

Only in-frame clones appear in the TCRdb table, and some are missing; sequencing was by immunoSEQ multiplex PCR. Of 20,000 to 25,000 clones listed, around 73% are singletons. The CDR3 extends over 17 amino acids. Trimming at V came to 2 bases and at J to 7 bases, leaving 9 bases not matched to a gene. In germline, CDR1 is MNHEY, CDR2 SMNVEV (reference sequence). Points on this clone: As yet, its antigen is unknown.

At the end of roughly ten days of culture, CD4+ T cells were isolated. It was on days 3 and 7 that half the medium was replaced with IL-2 medium. The sample was CD4+ T cells from PBMCs cultured without peptide, taken before COVID-19 vaccination. The chain combines TRBV27 with TRBJ2-1, with 12 bases fitting TRBD2. This sequence was found in a human donor who received a COVID-19 vaccine. The CDR3 region is CASSLPRTSGDVNEQFF. The CDR3 coding sequence is TGTGCCAGCAGTTTACCTAGGACTAGCGGGGATGTTAATGAGCAGTTCTTC.